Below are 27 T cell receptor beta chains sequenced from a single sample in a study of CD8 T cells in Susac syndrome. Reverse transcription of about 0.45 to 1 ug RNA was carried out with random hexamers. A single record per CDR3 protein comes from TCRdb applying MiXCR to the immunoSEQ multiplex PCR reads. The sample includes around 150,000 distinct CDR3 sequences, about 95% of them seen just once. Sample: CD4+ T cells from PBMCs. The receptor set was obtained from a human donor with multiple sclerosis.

CDR3 nucleotides: TGTGCCAGCAGTTACGGGACAGGGGGCGGCCAGCCCCAGCATTTT. It translates to CASSYGTGGGQPQHF. The rearrangement links TRBV6-5 to TRBJ1-5, with 12 nucleotides matching TRBD1. V was clipped by 2 bases and J by 7 bases; unmatched bases: 3. The germline gives CDR1 MNHEY, CDR2 SVGAGI. This CDR3 comprises 15 residues.

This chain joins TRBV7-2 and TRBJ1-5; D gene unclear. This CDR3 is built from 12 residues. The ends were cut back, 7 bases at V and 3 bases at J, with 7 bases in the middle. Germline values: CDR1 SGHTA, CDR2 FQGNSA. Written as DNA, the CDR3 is TGTGCCAGCACCCTCGCCAATCAGCCCCAGCATTTT. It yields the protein CASTLANQPQHF.

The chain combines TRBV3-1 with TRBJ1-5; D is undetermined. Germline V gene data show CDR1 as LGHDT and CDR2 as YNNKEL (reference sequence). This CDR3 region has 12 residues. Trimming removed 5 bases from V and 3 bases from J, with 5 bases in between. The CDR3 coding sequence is TGTGCCAGCAGCTCCACCAATCAGCCCCAGCATTTT. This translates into CASSSTNQPQHF.

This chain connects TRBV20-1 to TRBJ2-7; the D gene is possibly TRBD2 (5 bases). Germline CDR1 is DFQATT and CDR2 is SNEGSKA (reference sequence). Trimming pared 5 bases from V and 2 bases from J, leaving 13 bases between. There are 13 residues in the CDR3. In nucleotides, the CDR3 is TGCAGTGCTGGAACCGGAGGTCCCTACGAGCAGTACTTC. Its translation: CSAGTGGPYEQYF.

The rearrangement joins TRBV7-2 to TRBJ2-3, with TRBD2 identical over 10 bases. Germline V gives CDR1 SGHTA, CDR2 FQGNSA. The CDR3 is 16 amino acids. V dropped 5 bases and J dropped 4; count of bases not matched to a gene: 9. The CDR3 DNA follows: TGTGCCAGCAGCCTCGAGCGGGGGGGCTGGTCAGATACGCAGTATTTT. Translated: CASSLERGGWSDTQYF.

This CDR3 is CASSPLGTGSSYEQYF. The CDR3 DNA sequence: TGTGCCAGCTCACCTCTGGGGACAGGGAGCTCCTACGAGCAGTACTTC. V and J are TRBV18 and TRBJ2-7, with 9 bases aligning to TRBD1. CDR3 size: 16 residues. Germline assignment: CDR1 KGHSH and CDR2 LQKENI. With 3 bases clipped from V and 0 bases from J, the junction kept 6 bases outside the gene matches.

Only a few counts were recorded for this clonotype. The CDR3 loop is CASSLDANYGYTF. CDR3 sequence (DNA): TGTGCCAGCAGCTTGGACGCTAACTATGGCTACACCTTC. This chain uses TRBV5-4 with TRBJ1-2; D not resolved. In germline, CDR1 is SGHNT, CDR2 YYREEE (reference sequence). The CDR3 has 13 residues. V shed 0 bases and J shed 0 bases, with 3 bases lying between them.

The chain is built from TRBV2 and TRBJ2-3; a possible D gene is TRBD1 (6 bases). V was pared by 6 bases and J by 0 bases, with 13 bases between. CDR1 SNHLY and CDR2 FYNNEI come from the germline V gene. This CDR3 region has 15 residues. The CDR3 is CASRAGTLSTDTQYF. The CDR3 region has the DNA TGTGCCAGCAGGGCCGGGACACTAAGCACAGATACGCAGTATTTT.

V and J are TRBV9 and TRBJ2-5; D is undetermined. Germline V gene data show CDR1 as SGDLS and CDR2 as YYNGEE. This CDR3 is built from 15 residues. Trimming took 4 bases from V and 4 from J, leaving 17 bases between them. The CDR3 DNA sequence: TGTGCCAGCAGCCCCCAGGATGGAACGAGAGAGACCCAGTACTTC. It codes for CASSPQDGTRETQYF.

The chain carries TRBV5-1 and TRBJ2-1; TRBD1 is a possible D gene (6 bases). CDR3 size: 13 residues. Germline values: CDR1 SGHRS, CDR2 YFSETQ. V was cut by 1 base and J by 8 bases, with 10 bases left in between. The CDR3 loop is CASSLQGTHEQFF. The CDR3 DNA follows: TGCGCCAGCAGCTTGCAGGGGACCCATGAGCAGTTCTTC.

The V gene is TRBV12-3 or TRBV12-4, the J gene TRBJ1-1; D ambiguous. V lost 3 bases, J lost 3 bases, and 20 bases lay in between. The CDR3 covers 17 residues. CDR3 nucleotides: TGTGCCAGCAGTTTCCTCAAGAGGACCTTAATGGACACTGAAGCTTTCTTT. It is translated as CASSFLKRTLMDTEAFF.

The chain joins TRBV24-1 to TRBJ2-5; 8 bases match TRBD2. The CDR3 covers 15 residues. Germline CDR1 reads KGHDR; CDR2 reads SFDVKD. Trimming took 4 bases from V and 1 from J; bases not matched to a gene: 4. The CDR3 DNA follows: TGTGCCACCAGTGACGGGGGGGTAAGCCAAGAGACCCAGTACTTC. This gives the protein CATSDGGVSQETQYF.

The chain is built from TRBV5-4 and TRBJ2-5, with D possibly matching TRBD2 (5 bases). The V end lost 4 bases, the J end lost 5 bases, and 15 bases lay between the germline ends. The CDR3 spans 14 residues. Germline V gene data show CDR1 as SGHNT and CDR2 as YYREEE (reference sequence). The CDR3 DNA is TGTGCCAGCAGCGCCACCGGAGGCGGGGAGACCCAGTACTTC. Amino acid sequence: CASSATGGGETQYF.

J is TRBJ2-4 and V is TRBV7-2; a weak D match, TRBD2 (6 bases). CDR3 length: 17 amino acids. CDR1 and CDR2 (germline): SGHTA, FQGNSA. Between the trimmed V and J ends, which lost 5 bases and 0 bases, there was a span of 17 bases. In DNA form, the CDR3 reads TGTGCCAGCAGCCCCCGGGGGTCTAATCTAGCCAAAAACATTCAGTACTTC. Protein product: CASSPRGSNLAKNIQYF.

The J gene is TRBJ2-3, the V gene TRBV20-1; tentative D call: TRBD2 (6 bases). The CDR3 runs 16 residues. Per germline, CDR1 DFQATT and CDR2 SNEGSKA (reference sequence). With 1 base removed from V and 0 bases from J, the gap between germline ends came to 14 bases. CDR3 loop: CSARAKLAESTDTQYF. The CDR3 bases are TGCAGTGCTAGAGCCAAACTAGCCGAAAGCACAGATACGCAGTATTTT.

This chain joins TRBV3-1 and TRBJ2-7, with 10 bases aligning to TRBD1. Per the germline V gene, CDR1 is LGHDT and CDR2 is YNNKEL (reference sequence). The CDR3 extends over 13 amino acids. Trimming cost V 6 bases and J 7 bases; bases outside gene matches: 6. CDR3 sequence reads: CASRGQGMGEQYF. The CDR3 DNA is TGTGCCAGCAGGGGACAGGGGATGGGAGAGCAGTACTTC.

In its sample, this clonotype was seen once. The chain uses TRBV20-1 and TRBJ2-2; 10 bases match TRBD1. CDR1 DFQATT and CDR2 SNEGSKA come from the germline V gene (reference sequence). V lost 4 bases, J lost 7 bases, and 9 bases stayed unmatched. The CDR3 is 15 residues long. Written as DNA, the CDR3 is TGCAGTGCTAATCCGGGACAGGGGTACGGCGGGGAGCTGTTTTTT. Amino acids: CSANPGQGYGGELFF.

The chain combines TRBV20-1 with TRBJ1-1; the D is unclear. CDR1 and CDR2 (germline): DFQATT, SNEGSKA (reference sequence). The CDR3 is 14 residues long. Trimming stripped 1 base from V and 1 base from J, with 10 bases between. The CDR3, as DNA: TGCAGTGCTAGAGTGCCCGGCAGGAACACTGAAGCTTTCTTT. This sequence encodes CSARVPGRNTEAFF.

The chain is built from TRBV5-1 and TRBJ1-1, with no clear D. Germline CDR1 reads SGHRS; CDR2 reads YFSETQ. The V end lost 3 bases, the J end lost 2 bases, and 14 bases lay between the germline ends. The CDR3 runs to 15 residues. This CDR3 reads CASSWVERTNTEAFF. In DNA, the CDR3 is TGCGCCAGCAGCTGGGTAGAAAGGACCAACACTGAAGCTTTCTTT.

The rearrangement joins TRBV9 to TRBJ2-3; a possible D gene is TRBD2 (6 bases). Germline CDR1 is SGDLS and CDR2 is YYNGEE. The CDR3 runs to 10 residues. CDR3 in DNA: TGTGCAAGGACTACGGATACGCAGTATTTT. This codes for CARTTDTQYF. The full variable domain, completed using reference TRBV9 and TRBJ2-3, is DSGVTQTPKHLITATGQRVTLRCSPRSGDLSVYWYQQSLDQGLQFLIQYYNGEERAKGNILERFSAQQFPDLHSELNLSSLELGDSALYFCARTTDTQYFGPGTRLTVL.

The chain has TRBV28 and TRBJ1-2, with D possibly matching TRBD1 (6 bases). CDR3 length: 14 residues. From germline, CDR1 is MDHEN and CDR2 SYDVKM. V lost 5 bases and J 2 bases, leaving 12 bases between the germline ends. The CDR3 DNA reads TGTGCCAGCAGTACTTCCGGGACAAACTATGGCTACACCTTC. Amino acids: CASSTSGTNYGYTF.

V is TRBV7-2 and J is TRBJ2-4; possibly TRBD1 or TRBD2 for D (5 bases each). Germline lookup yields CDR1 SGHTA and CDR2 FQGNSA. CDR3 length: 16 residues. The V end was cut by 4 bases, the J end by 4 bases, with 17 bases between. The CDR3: CASSSPPRGSKNIQYF. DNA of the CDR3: TGTGCCAGCAGCTCCCCCCCTCGGGGCAGTAAAAACATTCAGTACTTC.

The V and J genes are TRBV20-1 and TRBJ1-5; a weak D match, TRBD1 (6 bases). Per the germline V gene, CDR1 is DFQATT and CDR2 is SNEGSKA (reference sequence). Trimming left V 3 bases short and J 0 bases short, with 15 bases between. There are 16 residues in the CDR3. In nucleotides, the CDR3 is TGCAGTGCTAGGGTCCATACAGGGTATAGCAATCAGCCCCAGCATTTT. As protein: CSARVHTGYSNQPQHF.

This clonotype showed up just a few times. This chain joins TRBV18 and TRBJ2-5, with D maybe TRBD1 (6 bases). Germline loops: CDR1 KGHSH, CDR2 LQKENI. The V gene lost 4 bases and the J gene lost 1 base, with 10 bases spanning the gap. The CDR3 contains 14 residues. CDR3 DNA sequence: TGTGCCAGCTCACGAGGACAGCTCCAAGAGACCCAGTACTTC. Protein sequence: CASSRGQLQETQYF.

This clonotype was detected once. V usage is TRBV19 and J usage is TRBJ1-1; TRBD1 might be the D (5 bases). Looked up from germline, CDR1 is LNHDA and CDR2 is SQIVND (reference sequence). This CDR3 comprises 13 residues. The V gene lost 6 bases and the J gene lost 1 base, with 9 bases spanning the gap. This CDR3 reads CASRRGSNTEAFF. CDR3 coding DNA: TGTGCCAGTAGGAGGGGATCGAACACTGAAGCTTTCTTT.

Here the CDR3 reads CSARFSGHYNEQFF. DNA of the CDR3: TGCAGTGCTAGATTTAGCGGACACTACAATGAGCAGTTCTTC. The V gene is TRBV20-1, the J gene TRBJ2-1, with D maybe TRBD2 (6 bases). V was trimmed by 2 bases and J by 3 bases, leaving 11 bases between them. The CDR3 has 14 amino acids. CDR1 and CDR2 (germline): DFQATT, SNEGSKA (reference sequence).

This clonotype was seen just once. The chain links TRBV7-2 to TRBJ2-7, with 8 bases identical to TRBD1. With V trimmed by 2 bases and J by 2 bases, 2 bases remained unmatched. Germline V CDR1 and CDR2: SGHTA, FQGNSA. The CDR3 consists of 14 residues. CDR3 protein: CASSLMTGAYEQYF. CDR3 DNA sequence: TGTGCCAGCAGCTTAATGACAGGGGCCTACGAGCAGTACTTC.